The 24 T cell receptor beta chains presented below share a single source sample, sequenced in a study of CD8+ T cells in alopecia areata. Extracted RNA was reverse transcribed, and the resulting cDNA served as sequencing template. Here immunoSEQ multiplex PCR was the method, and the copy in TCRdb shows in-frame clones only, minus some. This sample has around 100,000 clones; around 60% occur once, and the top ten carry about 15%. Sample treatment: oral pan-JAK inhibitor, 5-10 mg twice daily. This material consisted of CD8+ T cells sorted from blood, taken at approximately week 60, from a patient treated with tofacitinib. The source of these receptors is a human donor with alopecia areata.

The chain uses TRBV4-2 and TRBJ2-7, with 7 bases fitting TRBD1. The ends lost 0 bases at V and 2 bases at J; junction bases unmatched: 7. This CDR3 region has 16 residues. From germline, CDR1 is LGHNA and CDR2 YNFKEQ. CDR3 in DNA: TGTGCCAGCAGCCAAGATTCTTCGGGGACAGCCTACGAGCAGTACTTC. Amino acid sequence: CASSQDSSGTAYEQYF.

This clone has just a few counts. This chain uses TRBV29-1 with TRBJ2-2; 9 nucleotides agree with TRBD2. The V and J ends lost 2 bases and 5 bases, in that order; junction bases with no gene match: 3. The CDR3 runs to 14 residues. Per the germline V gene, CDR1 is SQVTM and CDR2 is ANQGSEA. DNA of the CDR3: TGCAGCGTTGAACCTAGCGGGGCTACCGGGGAGCTGTTTTTT. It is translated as CSVEPSGATGELFF.

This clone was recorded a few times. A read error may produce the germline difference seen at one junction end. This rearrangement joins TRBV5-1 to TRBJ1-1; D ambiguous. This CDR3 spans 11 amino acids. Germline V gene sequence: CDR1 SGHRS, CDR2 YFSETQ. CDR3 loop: CASSSGGSRLF. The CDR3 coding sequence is TGCGCCAGCAGCTCCGGTGGGTCCCGCTTATTT.

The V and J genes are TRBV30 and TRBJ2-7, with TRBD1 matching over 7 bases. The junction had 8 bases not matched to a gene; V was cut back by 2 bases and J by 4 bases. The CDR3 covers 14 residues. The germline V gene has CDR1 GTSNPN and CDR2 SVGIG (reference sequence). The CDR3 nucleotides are TGTGCCTGGAGTCGGGACAGCTTTCGGTACGAGCAGTACTTC. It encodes CAWSRDSFRYEQYF.

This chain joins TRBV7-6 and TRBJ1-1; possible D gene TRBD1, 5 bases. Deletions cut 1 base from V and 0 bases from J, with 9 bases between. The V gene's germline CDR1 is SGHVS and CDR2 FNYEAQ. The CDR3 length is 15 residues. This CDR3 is CASSLGGPLNTEAFF. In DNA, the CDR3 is TGTGCCAGCAGCTTAGGGGGACCGCTGAACACTGAAGCTTTCTTT.

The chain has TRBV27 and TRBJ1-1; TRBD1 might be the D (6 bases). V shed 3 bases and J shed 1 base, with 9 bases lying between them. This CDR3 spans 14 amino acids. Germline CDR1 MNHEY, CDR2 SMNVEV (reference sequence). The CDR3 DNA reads TGTGCCAGCAGTTTTGGACAGCCGAACACTGAAGCTTTCTTT. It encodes CASSFGQPNTEAFF.

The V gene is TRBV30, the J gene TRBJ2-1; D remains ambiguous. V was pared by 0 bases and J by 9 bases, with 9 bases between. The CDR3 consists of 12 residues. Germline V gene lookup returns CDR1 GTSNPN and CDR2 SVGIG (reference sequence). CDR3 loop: CAWSVTGTEQFF. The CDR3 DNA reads TGTGCCTGGAGTGTAACCGGAACTGAGCAGTTCTTC.

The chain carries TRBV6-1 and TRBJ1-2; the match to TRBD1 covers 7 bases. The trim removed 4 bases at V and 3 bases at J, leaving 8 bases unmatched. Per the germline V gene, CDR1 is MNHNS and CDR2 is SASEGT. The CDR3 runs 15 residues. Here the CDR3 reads CASSGRQGLDYGYTF. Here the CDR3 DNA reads TGTGCCAGCAGTGGACGACAGGGTTTGGACTATGGCTACACCTTC.

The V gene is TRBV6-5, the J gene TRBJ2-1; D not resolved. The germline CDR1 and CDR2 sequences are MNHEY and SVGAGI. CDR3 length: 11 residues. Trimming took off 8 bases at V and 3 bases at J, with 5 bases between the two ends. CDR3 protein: CASRNYNEQFF. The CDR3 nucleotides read TGTGCCAGCCGGAACTACAATGAGCAGTTCTTC.

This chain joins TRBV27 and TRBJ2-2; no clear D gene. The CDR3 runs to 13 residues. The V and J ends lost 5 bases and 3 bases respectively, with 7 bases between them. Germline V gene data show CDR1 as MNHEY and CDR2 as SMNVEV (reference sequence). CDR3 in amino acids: CASSSQYTGELFF. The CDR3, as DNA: TGTGCCAGCAGTAGCCAGTACACCGGGGAGCTGTTTTTT.

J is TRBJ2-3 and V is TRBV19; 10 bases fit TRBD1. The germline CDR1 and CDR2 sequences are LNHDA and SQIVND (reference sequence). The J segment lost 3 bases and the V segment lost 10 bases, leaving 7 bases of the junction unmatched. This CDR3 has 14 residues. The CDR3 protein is CATRQGAWTDTQYF. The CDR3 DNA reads TGTGCCACCCGACAGGGGGCTTGGACAGATACGCAGTATTTT.

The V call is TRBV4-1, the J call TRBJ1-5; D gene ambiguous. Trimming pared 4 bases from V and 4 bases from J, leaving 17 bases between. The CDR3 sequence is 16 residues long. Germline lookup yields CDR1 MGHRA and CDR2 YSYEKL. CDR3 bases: TGCGCCAGCAGCCTCAGGACGTATGCTGGGAATCAGCCCCAGCATTTT. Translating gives CASSLRTYAGNQPQHF.

The CDR3 bases are TGCGCCAGCAGGAGGTGGGGCGGCCATACCGGGGAGCTGTTTTTT. Translating gives CASRRWGGHTGELFF. The chain employs TRBV5-1 and TRBJ2-2, with D possibly being TRBD1 (5 bases). The germline gives CDR1 SGHRS, CDR2 YFSETQ. Deletions cut 5 bases from V and 5 bases from J, with 16 bases between. This CDR3 region has 15 residues.

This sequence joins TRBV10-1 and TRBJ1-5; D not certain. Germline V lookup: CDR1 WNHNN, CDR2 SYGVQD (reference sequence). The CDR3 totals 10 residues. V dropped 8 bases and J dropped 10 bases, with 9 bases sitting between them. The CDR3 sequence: CASDPHPQHF. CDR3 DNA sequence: TGCGCCAGCGACCCCCACCCCCAGCATTTT.

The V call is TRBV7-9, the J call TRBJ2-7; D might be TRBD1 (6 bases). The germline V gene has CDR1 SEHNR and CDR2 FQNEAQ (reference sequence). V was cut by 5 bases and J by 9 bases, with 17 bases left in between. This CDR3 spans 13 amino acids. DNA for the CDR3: TGTGCCAGCAGCCCACAGGGAGCTAACGGGCAGTACTTC. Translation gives CASSPQGANGQYF.

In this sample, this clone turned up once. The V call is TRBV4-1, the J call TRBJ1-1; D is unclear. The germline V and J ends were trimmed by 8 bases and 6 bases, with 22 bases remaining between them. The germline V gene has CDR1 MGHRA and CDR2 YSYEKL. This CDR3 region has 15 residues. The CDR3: CASREVGRSVPEAFF. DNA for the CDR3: TGCGCCAGCCGGGAGGTCGGGCGGTCGGTTCCTGAAGCTTTCTTT.

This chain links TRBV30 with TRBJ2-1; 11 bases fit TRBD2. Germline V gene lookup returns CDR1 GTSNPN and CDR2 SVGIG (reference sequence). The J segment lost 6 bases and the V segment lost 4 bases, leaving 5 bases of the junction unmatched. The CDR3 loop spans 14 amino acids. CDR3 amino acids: CAWTRLAGGNEQFF. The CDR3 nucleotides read TGTGCCTGGACTCGGCTAGCGGGGGGCAATGAGCAGTTCTTC.

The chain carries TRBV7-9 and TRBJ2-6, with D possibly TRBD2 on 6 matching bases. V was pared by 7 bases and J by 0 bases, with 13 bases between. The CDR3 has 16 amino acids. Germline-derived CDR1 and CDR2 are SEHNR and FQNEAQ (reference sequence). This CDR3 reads CASNGGIGSGANVLTF. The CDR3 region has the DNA TGTGCCAGCAACGGAGGGATCGGCTCTGGGGCCAACGTCCTGACTTTC.

CDR3 protein: CASSPGGPNEQFF. The DNA of the CDR3 is TGTGCCAGCAGCCCGGGGGGCCCCAATGAGCAGTTCTTC. The rearrangement joins TRBV27 to TRBJ2-1, with D possibly matching TRBD2 (7 bases). Germline lookup yields CDR1 MNHEY and CDR2 SMNVEV (reference sequence). Deletions cut 6 bases from V and 6 bases from J, with 12 bases between. The CDR3 loop spans 13 amino acids.

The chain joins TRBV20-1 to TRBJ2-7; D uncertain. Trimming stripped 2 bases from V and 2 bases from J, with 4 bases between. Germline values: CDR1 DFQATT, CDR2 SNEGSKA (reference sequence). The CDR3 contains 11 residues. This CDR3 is CSARHPYEQYF. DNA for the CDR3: TGCAGTGCTAGACACCCCTACGAGCAGTACTTC.

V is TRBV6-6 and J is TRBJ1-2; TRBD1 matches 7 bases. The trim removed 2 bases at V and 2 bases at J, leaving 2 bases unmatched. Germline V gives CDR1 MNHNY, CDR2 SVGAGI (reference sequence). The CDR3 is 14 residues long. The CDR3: CASSYGTENYGYTF. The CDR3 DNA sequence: TGTGCCAGCAGTTACGGGACAGAGAACTATGGCTACACCTTC.

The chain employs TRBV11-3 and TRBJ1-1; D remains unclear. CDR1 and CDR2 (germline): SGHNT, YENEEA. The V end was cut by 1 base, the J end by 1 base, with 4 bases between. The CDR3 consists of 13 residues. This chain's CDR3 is CASSLGRNTEAFF. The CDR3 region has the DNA TGTGCCAGCAGCTTAGGTCGGAACACTGAAGCTTTCTTT.

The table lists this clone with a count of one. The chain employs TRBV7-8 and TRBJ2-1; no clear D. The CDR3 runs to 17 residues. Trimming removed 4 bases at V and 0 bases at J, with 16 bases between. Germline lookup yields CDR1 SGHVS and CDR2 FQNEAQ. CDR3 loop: CASSSTRVPSSYNEQFF. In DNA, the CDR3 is TGTGCCAGCAGCTCTACCCGAGTCCCGAGCTCCTACAATGAGCAGTTCTTC.

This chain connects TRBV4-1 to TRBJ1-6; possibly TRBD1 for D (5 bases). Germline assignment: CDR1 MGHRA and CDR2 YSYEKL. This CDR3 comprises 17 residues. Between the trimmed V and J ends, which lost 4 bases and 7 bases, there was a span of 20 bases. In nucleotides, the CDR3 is TGCGCCAGCAGCCTCGGAAGTTGGACGGGGGGAAATTCACCCCTCCACTTT. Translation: CASSLGSWTGGNSPLHF.